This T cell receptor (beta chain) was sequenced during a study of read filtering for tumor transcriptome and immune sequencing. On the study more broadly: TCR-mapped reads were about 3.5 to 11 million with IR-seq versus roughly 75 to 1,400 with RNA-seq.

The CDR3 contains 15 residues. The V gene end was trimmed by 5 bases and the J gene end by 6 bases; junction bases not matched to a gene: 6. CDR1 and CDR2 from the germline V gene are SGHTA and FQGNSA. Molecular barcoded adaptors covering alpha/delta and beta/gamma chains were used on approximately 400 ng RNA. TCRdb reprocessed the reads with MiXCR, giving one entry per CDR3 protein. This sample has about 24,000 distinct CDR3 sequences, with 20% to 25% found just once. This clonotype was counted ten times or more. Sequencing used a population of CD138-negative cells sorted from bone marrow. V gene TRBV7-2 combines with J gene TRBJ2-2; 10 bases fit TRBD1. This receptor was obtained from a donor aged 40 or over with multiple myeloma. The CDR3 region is CASSLRDRGSGELFF. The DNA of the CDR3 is TGTGCCAGCAGCCTTAGGGACAGGGGCTCCGGGGAGCTGTTTTTT.